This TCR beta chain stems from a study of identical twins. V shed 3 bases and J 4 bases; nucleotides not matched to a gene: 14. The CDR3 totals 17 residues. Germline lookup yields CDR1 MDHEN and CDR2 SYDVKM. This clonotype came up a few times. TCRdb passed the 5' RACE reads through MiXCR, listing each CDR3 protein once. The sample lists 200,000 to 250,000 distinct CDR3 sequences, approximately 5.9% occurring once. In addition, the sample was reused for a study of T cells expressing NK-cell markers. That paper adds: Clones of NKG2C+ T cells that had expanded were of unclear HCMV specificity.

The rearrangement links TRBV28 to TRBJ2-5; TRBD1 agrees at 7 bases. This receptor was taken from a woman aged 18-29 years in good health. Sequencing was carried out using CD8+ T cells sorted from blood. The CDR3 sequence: CASSLIGGRGFGETQYF. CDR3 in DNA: TGTGCCAGCAGTTTGATTGGGGGCAGGGGGTTCGGAGAGACCCAGTACTTC.